This passage covers 30 T cell receptor beta chains from one sample sequenced in a study of vaccination and CD4 T cells after COVID-19. With the Oncomine TCR Beta short-read assay, DNA from cultured CD4+ T cells was sequenced. Each CDR3 protein is one row after TCRdb ran MiXCR on the PCR reads. The profile shows more than 15,000 distinct CDR3 sequences, around 44% of them singletons. These receptors are not linked to any known antigen. Treatment specified: 10-day PBMC culture with coronavirus spike peptide pools or control peptides (ViraFEST assay). The material sequenced was CD4+ T cells from blood, cultured in vitro, taken before SARS-CoV-2 vaccination. These receptors came from a human donor who had recovered from COVID-19.

This clonotype came up a few times. The chain combines TRBV7-2 with TRBJ2-3; 8 bases align to TRBD2. Unmatched junction bases numbered 4, after V lost 5 bases and J lost 0 bases. The length of the CDR3 is 15 residues. The germline V gene has CDR1 SGHTA and CDR2 FQGNSA. CDR3 sequence (DNA): TGTGCCAGCAGCGCGGGACTAGTGAGCACAGATACGCAGTATTTT. Translation: CASSAGLVSTDTQYF.

The chain combines TRBV27 with TRBJ2-3, with TRBD1 matching over 7 bases. This CDR3 has 16 amino acids. The germline V gene has CDR1 MNHEY and CDR2 SMNVEV (reference sequence). The V segment lost 6 bases and the J segment 1 base; nucleotides outside the gene matches: 10. Written as DNA, the CDR3 is TGTGCCAGCAGACCACAGGGGACGTGGGGCACAGATACGCAGTATTTT. It is translated as CASRPQGTWGTDTQYF.

This chain joins TRBV2 and TRBJ1-2; D may be TRBD1 (6 bases). The CDR3 extends over 13 amino acids. The germline V gene encodes CDR1 SNHLY and CDR2 FYNNEI. The germline V and J ends were trimmed by 1 base and 6 bases, with 9 bases remaining between them. The CDR3 DNA reads TGTGCCAGCAGTGAAGGCAGGGGCGATGGCTACACCTTC. Translated, it gives CASSEGRGDGYTF.

The V gene is TRBV5-1, the J gene TRBJ2-1, with D perhaps matching TRBD1 (5 bases). Germline V gene data show CDR1 as SGHRS and CDR2 as YFSETQ. The CDR3 extends over 15 amino acids. The V gene lost 0 bases and the J gene lost 1 base, with 8 bases spanning the gap. CDR3 coding DNA: TGCGCCAGCAGCTTGGAACAGGTATCCTACAATGAGCAGTTCTTC. Protein sequence: CASSLEQVSYNEQFF. Combining the CDR3 with reference TRBV5-1 and TRBJ2-1 gives the whole variable domain KAGVTQTPRYLIKTRGQQVTLSCSPISGHRSVSWYQQTPGQGLQFLFEYFSETQRNKGNFPGRFSGRQFSNSRSEMNVSTLELGDSALYLCASSLEQVSYNEQFFGPGTRLTVL.

This clonotype was detected a few times. The rearrangement links TRBV6-1 to TRBJ2-3; TRBD2 matches at 7 bases. CDR3 size: 19 residues. Germline-derived CDR1 and CDR2 are MNHNS and SASEGT. With V trimmed by 4 bases and J by 2 bases, 18 bases remained unmatched. CDR3 region: CASSVDGGGSGPNTDTQYF. The CDR3 DNA reads as TGTGCCAGCAGTGTCGATGGGGGGGGTAGCGGGCCAAACACAGATACGCAGTATTTT.

This sequence joins TRBV5-6 and TRBJ1-1; the D is unclear. The V and J ends lost 4 bases and 4 bases respectively, with 11 bases between them. The germline gives CDR1 SGHDT, CDR2 YYEEEE. CDR3 length: 13 residues. CDR3 in DNA: TGTGCCAGCAGCCTCGGGCCGGTCACTGAAGCTTTCTTT. This encodes CASSLGPVTEAFF.

There are a few counts of this clonotype. The rearrangement uses TRBV9 and TRBJ2-2, with D unclear. V shed 5 bases and J shed 1 base, with 15 bases lying between them. The CDR3 is made up of 16 amino acids. CDR1 is SGDLS, CDR2 YYNGEE, per germline. DNA for the CDR3: TGTGCCAGCAGTGAAACCGCCGGTTTGAACACCGGGGAGCTGTTTTTT. Its translation is CASSETAGLNTGELFF.

This clonotype was counted only a few times. V and J are TRBV6-1 and TRBJ1-1, with D unclear. Trimming removed 6 bases at V and 3 bases at J, with 8 bases between. The CDR3 is 12 residues long. Germline V lookup: CDR1 MNHNS, CDR2 SASEGT. The CDR3 nucleotides read TGTGCCAGCAGGCATGGGGACACTGAAGCTTTCTTT. This encodes CASRHGDTEAFF.

This clonotype showed up just a few times. This chain uses TRBV11-3 with TRBJ1-1; D uncertain. CDR1 is SGHNT, CDR2 YENEEA, per germline. CDR3 length: 13 residues. The V gene lost 1 base and the J gene lost 0 bases, with 3 bases spanning the gap. In DNA form, the CDR3 reads TGTGCCAGCAGCTTAGGGGTGAACACTGAAGCTTTCTTT. Its protein is CASSLGVNTEAFF.

This clonotype qualifies as medium-sized. CDR3 residues: CASSTLPGQGTDTQYF. The CDR3 bases are TGCGCCAGCAGCACCCTACCGGGACAGGGGACAGATACGCAGTATTTT. J is TRBJ2-3 and V is TRBV5-1; 10 bases fit TRBD1. Trimming took 4 bases from V and 3 from J; bases not matched to a gene: 8. The CDR3 length is 16 residues. Germline V gene lookup returns CDR1 SGHRS and CDR2 YFSETQ.

This clonotype has more than one count but fewer than ten. V usage is TRBV7-6 and J usage is TRBJ2-2; D is unresolved. The V and J ends lost 1 base and 3 bases respectively, with 3 bases between them. The CDR3 extends over 13 amino acids. Germline lookup yields CDR1 SGHVS and CDR2 FNYEAQ. The CDR3 DNA reads as TGTGCCAGCAGCTTAGAGGACACCGGGGAGCTGTTTTTT. As protein: CASSLEDTGELFF.

The V and J genes are TRBV20-1 and TRBJ2-7; D gene ambiguous. There are 11 residues in the CDR3. CDR1 is DFQATT and CDR2 is SNEGSKA in the germline V gene (reference sequence). Trimming pared 3 bases from V and 7 bases from J, leaving 10 bases between. The CDR3 reads CSASYMGEQYF. CDR3 in DNA: TGCAGTGCTAGCTATATGGGGGAGCAGTACTTC.

V gene TRBV24-1 combines with J gene TRBJ2-3; the match to TRBD1 covers 12 bases. The V gene's germline CDR1 is KGHDR and CDR2 SFDVKD. The CDR3 length is 15 residues. The trim removed 6 bases at V and 6 bases at J, leaving 6 bases unmatched. The CDR3: CATSHRDRGPDTQYF. As DNA, the CDR3 is TGTGCCACCAGTCACCGGGACAGGGGGCCGGATACGCAGTATTTT.

This chain uses TRBV28 with TRBJ2-7, with D perhaps TRBD2 (7 bases). Germline values: CDR1 MDHEN, CDR2 SYDVKM. V was cut by 5 bases and J by 4 bases, with 21 bases left in between. The CDR3 has 16 residues. DNA for the CDR3: TGTGCCAGCAGTCCCACCAGGGGAGGGGGTATATACGAGCAGTACTTC. Its protein is CASSPTRGGGIYEQYF.

The chain employs TRBV4-2 and TRBJ1-5; D not resolved. Germline CDR1 is LGHNA and CDR2 is YNFKEQ. The CDR3 has 15 residues. The V end was cut by 3 bases, the J end by 6 bases, with 15 bases between. This CDR3 reads CASSHSSGVGQPQHF. CDR3 sequence (DNA): TGTGCCAGCAGCCATTCCTCCGGGGTCGGTCAGCCCCAGCATTTT.

The V and J genes are TRBV10-2 and TRBJ2-3; 8 bases are a match to TRBD2. This CDR3 is 13 amino acids long. V lost 6 bases, J lost 11 bases, and 10 bases stayed unmatched. Germline CDR1 reads WSHSY; CDR2 reads SAAADI. Here the CDR3 reads CASSALAGWEQYF. CDR3 nucleotides: TGCGCCAGCAGCGCGTTAGCGGGGTGGGAGCAGTATTTT.

This clonotype was counted once. The genes are TRBV6-1 and TRBJ2-1; 13 bases line up with TRBD2. J gave up 8 bases and V 4 bases, and 8 bases lay outside the gene matches. From germline, CDR1 is MNHNS and CDR2 SASEGT. The CDR3 sequence is 16 residues long. The CDR3 bases are TGTGCCAGCAGTGCGCAACTAGCGGGAGGGAGCGATGAGCAGTTCTTC. This gives the protein CASSAQLAGGSDEQFF.

The V gene is TRBV28, the J gene TRBJ2-2, with 7 nucleotides matching TRBD2. Looked up from germline, CDR1 is MDHEN and CDR2 is SYDVKM. The CDR3 totals 15 residues. J lost 4 bases, V lost 10 bases, and 12 bases had no gene match. The CDR3 spells CANRTLPGGTGELFF. The CDR3 nucleotides are TGTGCCAACCGGACCCTACCGGGGGGCACCGGGGAGCTGTTTTTT.

This sequence joins TRBV25-1 and TRBJ2-2, with TRBD1 as a possible D gene (5 bases). The germline V and J ends were trimmed by 4 bases and 7 bases, with 10 bases remaining between them. CDR3 length: 13 amino acids. Germline CDR1 MGHDK, CDR2 SYGVNS. The CDR3 region is CASSGRGGGELFF. CDR3 DNA: TGTGCCAGCAGTGGAAGGGGTGGCGGGGAGCTGTTTTTT.

The genes are TRBV10-1 and TRBJ2-3, with 9 positions matching TRBD2. The CDR3 extends over 17 amino acids. The V gene end was trimmed by 1 base and the J gene end by 2 bases; junction bases not matched to a gene: 7. Looked up from germline, CDR1 is WNHNN and CDR2 is SYGVQD (reference sequence). As DNA, the CDR3 is TGCGCCAGCAGTGAGTGGTCTAGCGGGGTGAACACAGATACGCAGTATTTT. Protein product: CASSEWSSGVNTDTQYF.

This clonotype was observed a handful of times. V and J are TRBV7-9 and TRBJ2-3, with 10 positions matching TRBD2. The CDR3 runs to 15 residues. The V segment lost 3 bases and the J segment 2 bases; nucleotides outside the gene matches: 2. CDR1 is SEHNR and CDR2 is FQNEAQ in the germline V gene (reference sequence). CDR3 sequence (DNA): TGTGCCAGCAGCTTTGGACTAGCGGCCACAGATACGCAGTATTTT. It yields the protein CASSFGLAATDTQYF.

This rearrangement joins TRBV24-1 to TRBJ1-5; tentatively, D is TRBD1 (5 bases). Germline CDR1 reads KGHDR; CDR2 reads SFDVKD. The CDR3 contains 15 residues. The V gene lost 5 bases and the J gene lost 3 bases, with 13 bases spanning the gap. The CDR3 region has the DNA TGTGCCACCAGTGTGGGGGGACGGGACAATCAGCCCCAGCATTTT. It is translated as CATSVGGRDNQPQHF.

This clonotype was observed a few times. J is TRBJ1-5 and V is TRBV12-3 or TRBV12-4, with a weak D call TRBD1 (6 bases). With 6 bases removed from V and 3 bases from J, the gap between germline ends came to 12 bases. CDR3 length equals 14 residues. CDR3 DNA sequence: TGTGCCAGCAGCTCCGGACAGATCAATCAGCCCCAGCATTTT. It codes for CASSSGQINQPQHF.

This clonotype was seen only a few times. The chain recombines TRBV29-1 with TRBJ2-3; no definite D call. V shed 5 bases and J shed 4 bases, with 19 bases lying between them. Germline lookup yields CDR1 SQVTM and CDR2 ANQGSEA. The CDR3 covers 15 residues. The CDR3 nucleotides read TGCAGCGTTAACGTTCCGCCGAAGCTACCAGATACGCAGTATTTT. It translates to CSVNVPPKLPDTQYF.

This chain joins TRBV30 and TRBJ1-5; D might be TRBD1 (5 bases). Germline CDR1 GTSNPN, CDR2 SVGIG (reference sequence). The germline V and J ends were trimmed by 5 bases and 1 base, with 12 bases remaining between them. The CDR3 has 14 residues. In nucleotides, the CDR3 is TGTGCCTGGGGTGAGGGGTTCAGCAATCAGCCCCAGCATTTT. The encoded protein is CAWGEGFSNQPQHF.

In this sample, this clonotype turned up a few times. The chain employs TRBV27 and TRBJ2-1; D possibly corresponds to TRBD1 (5 bases). The V and J ends lost 4 bases and 8 bases respectively, with 12 bases between them. Germline-derived CDR1 and CDR2 are MNHEY and SMNVEV (reference sequence). This CDR3 is built from 13 residues. The CDR3 here is CASSSYRIDEQFF. The CDR3 nucleotides are TGTGCCAGCAGTTCCTACAGGATCGATGAGCAGTTCTTC.

The rearrangement uses TRBV19 and TRBJ2-7; D ambiguous. Germline CDR1 and CDR2: LNHDA and SQIVND (reference sequence). The V end lost 0 bases, the J end lost 2 bases, and 5 bases lay between the germline ends. The CDR3 extends over 13 amino acids. In nucleotides, the CDR3 is TGTGCCAGTAGTATAGACTCAACCTACGAGCAGTACTTC. It encodes CASSIDSTYEQYF.

This clonotype was detected a few times. This chain links TRBV27 with TRBJ2-2; D possibly corresponds to TRBD2 (6 bases). The CDR3 is 15 amino acids. V was clipped by 6 bases and J by 4 bases, with 15 bases between them. Germline V CDR1 and CDR2: MNHEY, SMNVEV (reference sequence). CDR3 nucleotide sequence: TGTGCCAGCAGAAAATACCCCGGGGGCACCGGGGAGCTGTTTTTT. Its protein product is CASRKYPGGTGELFF.

This chain links TRBV6-5 with TRBJ2-4; no firm D call. This CDR3 is 14 amino acids long. V lost 0 bases, J lost 7 bases, and 10 bases lay in between. CDR1 and CDR2 (germline): MNHEY, SVGAGI. The CDR3 loop is CASSYSAPANIQYF. As DNA, the CDR3 is TGTGCCAGCAGTTACTCAGCCCCGGCGAACATTCAGTACTTC.

This clonotype was picked up a small number of times. The chain links TRBV6-5 to TRBJ1-1, with a tentative D call TRBD1 (6 bases). V lost 0 bases and J lost 0, with 11 bases in between. Germline V gives CDR1 MNHEY, CDR2 SVGAGI. This CDR3 contains 16 residues. This chain's CDR3 is CASSYSGQGVNTEAFF. CDR3 nucleotide sequence: TGTGCCAGCAGTTACTCGGGACAAGGAGTGAACACTGAAGCTTTCTTT.